One and the same sample provided the 24 T cell receptor beta chains below, sequenced in a study of cytomegalovirus exposure and HLA in healthy donors. The study ran its PCR with 60 Vbeta and 13 Jbeta primers. Assay used: immunoSEQ multiplex PCR; TCRdb lists only in-frame clones, some missing. Of some 160,000 clones in the sample, around 81% were seen once. Specimen: PBMCs. All receptors come from a middle-aged man in good health and CMV-seronegative.

V is TRBV10-2 and J is TRBJ2-5, with 12 bases fitting TRBD2. The CDR3 extends over 15 amino acids. V gave up 9 bases and J gave up 5 bases; unmatched junction bases: 10. CDR1 is WSHSY and CDR2 is SAAADI in the germline V gene. CDR3 protein: CASRGLAGGGETQYF. In nucleotides, the CDR3 is TGCGCCAGTAGAGGTCTAGCGGGAGGGGGGGAGACCCAGTACTTC.

V gene TRBV5-1 combines with J gene TRBJ2-1; possibly TRBD1 for D (6 bases). V shed 7 bases and J shed 9 bases, with 20 bases lying between them. This CDR3 contains 14 residues. From germline, CDR1 is SGHRS and CDR2 YFSETQ. CDR3 bases: TGCGCCAGCTGCCCAGGGGTGGTGAAGGGTGAGCAGTTCTTC. Its protein is CASCPGVVKGEQFF.

This chain uses TRBV30 with TRBJ1-2; TRBD1 aligns across 8 bases. The V gene end was trimmed by 2 bases and the J gene end by 7 bases; junction bases not matched to a gene: 6. The germline gives CDR1 GTSNPN, CDR2 SVGIG (reference sequence). The CDR3 has 13 amino acids. CDR3 coding DNA: TGTGCCTGGAGTTTAATCAGGGGGCCTGGCTACACCTTC. Translated, it gives CAWSLIRGPGYTF.

This chain's CDR3 is CASSADSSYGYTF. The CDR3 nucleotides read TGTGCCAGCAGCGCTGACAGTTCTTATGGCTACACCTTC. The chain joins TRBV9 to TRBJ1-2, with a possible D match to TRBD1 (5 bases). Germline V gives CDR1 SGDLS, CDR2 YYNGEE. V lost 3 bases and J 5 bases, leaving 11 bases between the germline ends. The CDR3 sequence is 13 residues long.

The V gene is TRBV19, the J gene TRBJ2-7; perhaps TRBD1 as D (6 bases). The germline CDR1 and CDR2 sequences are LNHDA and SQIVND (reference sequence). This CDR3 has 15 amino acids. V shed 6 bases and J shed 4 bases, with 19 bases lying between them. Here the CDR3 reads CASSMSQGIRYEQYF. The DNA for the CDR3 is TGTGCCAGTAGCATGAGCCAGGGGATTAGATACGAGCAGTACTTC.

This chain connects TRBV4-3 to TRBJ2-7; weak D call: TRBD2 (6 bases). CDR1 is LGHNA and CDR2 is YSLEER in the germline V gene. Trimming left V 0 bases short and J 5 bases short, with 8 bases between. CDR3 length: 13 amino acids. In DNA, the CDR3 is TGCGCCAGCAGCCAAGATGTAGCGGACGAGCAGTACTTC. It codes for CASSQDVADEQYF.

V is TRBV4-3 and J is TRBJ1-4; 9 positions agree with TRBD1. Germline lookup yields CDR1 LGHNA and CDR2 YSLEER. The V segment lost 4 bases and the J segment 8 bases; nucleotides outside the gene matches: 8. The CDR3 extends over 15 amino acids. Here the CDR3 DNA reads TGCGCCAGCAGCCTCCGGGGACAGGGAGGCGAAAAACTGTTTTTT. As protein: CASSLRGQGGEKLFF.

The DNA for the CDR3 is TGTGCCAGCACCCGGACAGGGCGATCCTACGAGCAGTACTTC. Protein product: CASTRTGRSYEQYF. The chain joins TRBV27 to TRBJ2-7; 8 bases match TRBD1. Germline V gene data show CDR1 as MNHEY and CDR2 as SMNVEV (reference sequence). Unmatched junction bases numbered 6, after V lost 7 bases and J lost 1 base. CDR3 size: 14 residues.

V is TRBV5-1 and J is TRBJ2-3, with 14 bases matching TRBD2. Trimming cost V 4 bases and J 6 bases; bases outside gene matches: 7. The CDR3 is 16 amino acids. Germline CDR1 and CDR2: SGHRS and YFSETQ. The CDR3 nucleotides read TGCGCCAGCAGCAGGGGACTAGCGGGAGAAGGTGATACGCAGTATTTT. Protein: CASSRGLAGEGDTQYF. The entire variable domain, with the rest obtained from reference TRBV5-1 and TRBJ2-3, is as follows: KAGVTQTPRYLIKTRGQQVTLSCSPISGHRSVSWYQQTPGQGLQFLFEYFSETQRNKGNFPGRFSGRQFSNSRSEMNVSTLELGDSALYLCASSRGLAGEGDTQYFGPGTRLTVL.

The V call is TRBV6-5, the J call TRBJ1-2; 7 bases are a match to TRBD1. Germline lookup yields CDR1 MNHEY and CDR2 SVGAGI. CDR3 length: 14 residues. V lost 7 bases and J lost 7; bases outside the gene matches: 12. CDR3 sequence reads: CASTQGQRSGGYTF. CDR3 DNA sequence: TGTGCCAGCACTCAGGGACAGCGTTCTGGTGGCTACACCTTC.

The CDR3 region is CASSDTTAGGPLGTQYF. CDR3 nucleotides: TGTGCCAGCAGTGACACGACAGCGGGAGGGCCTTTAGGTACGCAGTATTTT. The V and J genes are TRBV6-1 and TRBJ2-3; 10 bases are a match to TRBD2. V shed 3 bases and J 8 bases; nucleotides not matched to a gene: 14. The length of the CDR3 is 17 residues. Germline CDR1 MNHNS, CDR2 SASEGT.

This clone was detected once. For the CDR3, the DNA is TGTGCCAGTAGTATTGAACTAGCGGGAAGCGGGGAGACCCAGTACTTC. Protein: CASSIELAGSGETQYF. The rearrangement joins TRBV19 to TRBJ2-5; 10 bases agree with TRBD2. The CDR3 covers 16 residues. V trimming: 3 bases; J trimming: 5 bases; junction bases outside the gene matches: 9. CDR1 and CDR2 from the germline V gene are LNHDA and SQIVND (reference sequence).

The rearrangement joins TRBV7-9 to TRBJ2-1; 10 bases agree with TRBD1. CDR1 and CDR2 (germline): SEHNR, FQNEAQ (reference sequence). This CDR3 has 13 residues. The trim removed 11 bases at V and 2 bases at J, leaving 3 bases unmatched. The CDR3 nucleotides are TGTGCCGTTGGGACAGGGGCCTACAATGAGCAGTTCTTC. Protein product: CAVGTGAYNEQFF.

This clone was picked up a small number of times. The rearrangement links TRBV6-5 to TRBJ2-5, with TRBD2 identical over 8 bases. The CDR3 is made up of 15 amino acids. V trimming: 2 bases; J trimming: 5 bases; junction bases outside the gene matches: 7. Germline V gene data show CDR1 as MNHEY and CDR2 as SVGAGI. The CDR3 DNA sequence: TGTGCCAGCAGTTACAGGGGACTAGTACGGGAGACCCAGTACTTC. Translating gives CASSYRGLVRETQYF.

The chain recombines TRBV5-8 with TRBJ2-4; D may be TRBD1 (5 bases). The CDR3 totals 14 residues. Trimming shortened V by 0 bases and J by 9 bases, and 13 bases separated the two germline ends. Germline V gene lookup returns CDR1 SGHTS and CDR2 YDEGEE. CDR3: CASSLGRAWTIQYF. For the CDR3, the DNA is TGTGCCAGCAGCTTGGGCAGGGCTTGGACCATTCAGTACTTC.

This clone is a singleton in its sample. The CDR3, as DNA: TGTGCCACCTCGGGACAGGGGGCGAACTATGGCTACACCTTC. Translated, it gives CATSGQGANYGYTF. This chain links TRBV19 with TRBJ1-2; TRBD1 matches 12 bases. Losses at the gene ends were 10 bases for V and 2 bases for J; bases not matched to a gene: 5. Germline CDR1 LNHDA, CDR2 SQIVND (reference sequence). The CDR3 totals 14 residues. Variable domain in full (rest from reference TRBV19 and TRBJ1-2): DGGITQSPKYLFRKEGQNVTLSCEQNLNHDAMYWYRQDPGQGLRLIYYSQIVNDFQKGDIAEGYSVSREKKESFPLTVTSAQKNPTAFYLCATSGQGANYGYTFGSGTRLTVV.

The chain links TRBV7-9 to TRBJ1-4, with 7 bases matching TRBD1. V shed 1 base and J 10 bases; nucleotides not matched to a gene: 6. CDR1 is SEHNR, CDR2 FQNEAQ, per germline (reference sequence). The CDR3 covers 14 residues. The CDR3: CASSLGQGGAKLFF. DNA for the CDR3: TGTGCCAGCAGCTTAGGACAGGGAGGCGCAAAACTGTTTTTT.

The chain couples TRBV29-1 to TRBJ1-6, with 10 nucleotides matching TRBD1. J was trimmed by 9 bases and V by 0 bases; bases with no gene match: 5. The CDR3 extends over 15 amino acids. The V gene's germline CDR1 is SQVTM and CDR2 ANQGSEA. The DNA for the CDR3 is TGCAGCGTTGAAGACGGGACAGGGGTGGGTTCACCCCTCCACTTT. The encoded protein is CSVEDGTGVGSPLHF.

This clone showed up just once. This chain uses TRBV5-5 with TRBJ1-2; 9 positions match TRBD1. This CDR3 has 16 residues. V dropped 0 bases and J dropped 9; count of bases not matched to a gene: 12. CDR1 and CDR2 from the germline V gene are SGHKS and YYEKEE (reference sequence). The CDR3 nucleotides read TGTGCCAGCAGCTTGGTTGGCGGGGGACAGGGTATTCGCTACACCTTC. Protein product: CASSLVGGGQGIRYTF.

V and J are TRBV6-4 and TRBJ2-3, with D tentatively TRBD2 (5 bases). This CDR3 spans 13 amino acids. The V end lost 4 bases, the J end lost 7 bases, and 12 bases lay between the germline ends. Germline-derived CDR1 and CDR2 are MRHNA and SNTAGT. CDR3 nucleotide sequence: TGTGCCAGCAGTGGACTATCCTCACATACGCAGTATTTT. It codes for CASSGLSSHTQYF.

The V gene is TRBV30, the J gene TRBJ1-3; the D is unclear. Germline-derived CDR1 and CDR2 are GTSNPN and SVGIG (reference sequence). Trimming left V 2 bases short and J 0 bases short, with 17 bases between. This CDR3 spans 17 amino acids. CDR3 nucleotides: TGTGCCTGGAGTACGATTCGAGCGGCCATCTCTGGAAACACCATATATTTT. It codes for CAWSTIRAAISGNTIYF.

The chain recombines TRBV5-1 with TRBJ1-1; 10 nucleotides line up with TRBD1. There are 16 residues in the CDR3. Germline CDR1 and CDR2: SGHRS and YFSETQ. Germline trimming cut 4 bases from V and 1 base from J; bases unmatched to any gene: 7. This CDR3 reads CASSQGQGRWNTEAFF. In DNA, the CDR3 is TGCGCCAGCAGCCAGGGACAGGGGAGGTGGAACACTGAAGCTTTCTTT.

V is TRBV2 and J is TRBJ2-3, with TRBD1 as a possible D gene (5 bases). Trimming left V 3 bases short and J 3 bases short, with 7 bases between. The CDR3 has 13 residues. CDR1 is SNHLY and CDR2 is FYNNEI in the germline V gene. CDR3 nucleotide sequence: TGTGCCAGCAGTGATACAGGAACAGATACGCAGTATTTT. Its translation: CASSDTGTDTQYF.

CDR3 sequence reads: CATSRQTGRDTQYF. The CDR3 DNA reads TGTGCCACCAGCAGACAAACAGGGAGAGATACGCAGTATTTT. This rearrangement joins TRBV15 to TRBJ2-3, with D possibly matching TRBD1 (6 bases). The CDR3 is 14 residues long. The germline CDR1 and CDR2 sequences are LNHNV and YYDKDF (reference sequence). Trimming left V 2 bases short and J 5 bases short, with 11 bases between.